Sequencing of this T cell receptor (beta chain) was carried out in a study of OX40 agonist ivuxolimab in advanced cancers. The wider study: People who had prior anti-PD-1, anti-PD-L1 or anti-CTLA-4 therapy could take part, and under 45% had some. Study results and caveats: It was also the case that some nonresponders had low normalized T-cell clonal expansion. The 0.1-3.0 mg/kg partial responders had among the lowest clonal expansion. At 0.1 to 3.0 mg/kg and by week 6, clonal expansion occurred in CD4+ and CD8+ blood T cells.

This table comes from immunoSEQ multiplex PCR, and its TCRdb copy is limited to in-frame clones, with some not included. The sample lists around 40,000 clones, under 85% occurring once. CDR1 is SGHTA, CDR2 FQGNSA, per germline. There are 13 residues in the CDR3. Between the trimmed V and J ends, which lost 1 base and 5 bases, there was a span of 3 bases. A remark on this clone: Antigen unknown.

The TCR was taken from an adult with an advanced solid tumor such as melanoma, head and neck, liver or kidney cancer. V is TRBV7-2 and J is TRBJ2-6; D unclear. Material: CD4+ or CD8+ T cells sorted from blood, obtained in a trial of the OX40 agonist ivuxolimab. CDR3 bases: TGTGCCAGCAGCTTAGTCCGGGCCAACGTCCTGACTTTC. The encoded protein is CASSLVRANVLTF.